The 21 T cell receptor beta chains in this list originate from one sample, sequenced in a study of shared clonotypes between healthy human individuals. The table came from immunoSEQ multiplex PCR; TCRdb's copy has only in-frame clones and leaves some out. In the table there are about 1.5 million clones, around 97% of which are singletons. The sequenced sample was naive CD4+ T cells sorted from blood. Subset given: CD45RA+ positively selected. Receptors were obtained from a man aged 25 to 40 in good health.

The CDR3 reads CASSWGLAELDTQYF. The CDR3 DNA reads TGCGCCAGCTCTTGGGGACTAGCGGAACTTGATACGCAGTATTTT. This chain joins TRBV10-1 and TRBJ2-3, with 11 bases that match TRBD2. V trimming: 8 bases; J trimming: 6 bases; junction bases outside the gene matches: 10. There are 15 residues in the CDR3. CDR1 and CDR2 from the germline V gene are WNHNN and SYGVQD (reference sequence).

This clone was detected once. This chain connects TRBV14 to TRBJ1-1; D gene ambiguous. CDR1 SGHDN and CDR2 FVKESK come from the germline V gene. This CDR3 is built from 15 residues. With 2 bases removed from V and 0 bases from J, the gap between germline ends came to 10 bases. The CDR3 loop reads CASSQPQAVNTEAFF. CDR3 DNA: TGTGCCAGCAGCCAACCCCAAGCGGTGAACACTGAAGCTTTCTTT.

The chain combines TRBV6-5 with TRBJ1-2; 8 positions agree with TRBD1. The CDR3 is 13 amino acids. Germline lookup yields CDR1 MNHEY and CDR2 SVGAGI. V was pared by 0 bases and J by 8 bases, with 2 bases of the junction left unmatched. CDR3 residues: CASSYSQGAGYTF. CDR3 DNA: TGTGCCAGCAGTTACTCGCAGGGGGCAGGCTACACCTTC.

The V call is TRBV28, the J call TRBJ2-7; weak D call: TRBD1 (7 bases). The germline V gene encodes CDR1 MDHEN and CDR2 SYDVKM. Trimming removed 1 base from V and 1 base from J, with 26 bases in between. This CDR3 comprises 20 residues. The CDR3 here is CASSLYQWGRGQKGSYEQYF. The CDR3 bases are TGTGCCAGCAGTTTATACCAGTGGGGGCGGGGACAGAAGGGGTCCTACGAGCAGTACTTC.

This chain joins TRBV6-5 and TRBJ1-2; no definite D call. Germline values: CDR1 MNHEY, CDR2 SVGAGI. The CDR3 has 10 amino acids. Trimming removed 6 bases at V and 6 bases at J, with 5 bases between. The chain's CDR3 is CASRRDGYTF. CDR3 DNA sequence: TGTGCCAGCAGGAGGGATGGCTACACCTTC.

The genes are TRBV18 and TRBJ2-3, with 12 bases fitting TRBD2. The CDR3 is made up of 17 amino acids. V was pared by 3 bases and J by 3 bases, with 7 bases of the junction left unmatched. Germline V gene data show CDR1 as KGHSH and CDR2 as LQKENI. Written as DNA, the CDR3 is TGTGCCAGCTCACCTACCGCCGGACTAGCGGGGACAGATACGCAGTATTTT. Translated, it gives CASSPTAGLAGTDTQYF.

The CDR3 loop is CASSTQTKNTEAFF. DNA of the CDR3: TGTGCCAGCAGCACCCAGACAAAGAACACTGAAGCTTTCTTT. V and J are TRBV9 and TRBJ1-1; no firm D call. The V end was cut by 4 bases, the J end by 1 base, with 11 bases between. Per germline, CDR1 SGDLS and CDR2 YYNGEE. The CDR3 sequence is 14 residues long.

V usage is TRBV2 and J usage is TRBJ2-1; no definite D call. CDR1 is SNHLY and CDR2 is FYNNEI in the germline V gene. V lost 7 bases, J lost 8 bases, and 9 bases lay in between. This CDR3 comprises 11 residues. CDR3 amino acids: CASKIIYEQFF. The CDR3 coding sequence is TGTGCCAGCAAGATCATTTATGAGCAGTTCTTC.

This clone was detected only once. The gene calls are TRBV7-9 and TRBJ2-3, with TRBD2 identical over 7 bases. This CDR3 comprises 17 residues. Germline CDR1 SEHNR, CDR2 FQNEAQ (reference sequence). The J segment lost 5 bases and the V segment lost 4 bases, leaving 15 bases of the junction unmatched. CDR3 sequence (DNA): TGTGCCAGCAGCTGGATGGCAGAGGGCGGGAGTGGAGATACGCAGTATTTT. As protein: CASSWMAEGGSGDTQYF.

The J gene is TRBJ1-1, the V gene TRBV6-1, with 8 positions matching TRBD1. The junction had 7 bases not matched to a gene; V was cut back by 5 bases and J by 5 bases. This CDR3 region has 14 residues. Looked up from germline, CDR1 is MNHNS and CDR2 is SASEGT. The CDR3 is CASSIMTGDTEAFF. The CDR3 nucleotides read TGTGCCAGCAGTATTATGACAGGGGATACTGAAGCTTTCTTT.

The rearrangement uses TRBV7-9 and TRBJ1-2; 9 bases agree with TRBD1. The CDR3 is 13 residues long. Trimming cost V 5 bases and J 8 bases; bases outside gene matches: 6. Germline values: CDR1 SEHNR, CDR2 FQNEAQ (reference sequence). The CDR3 nucleotides are TGTGCCAGCAGCAGGGACAGGGTGCGAGGCTACACCTTC. It specifies CASSRDRVRGYTF.

The chain combines TRBV9 with TRBJ1-1; maybe TRBD1 (5 bases). Trimming removed 4 bases from V and 4 bases from J, with 17 bases in between. Looked up from germline, CDR1 is SGDLS and CDR2 is YYNGEE. The CDR3 extends over 15 amino acids. This CDR3 reads CASSWRGDSSTEAFF. The CDR3, as DNA: TGTGCCAGCAGCTGGCGGGGGGACTCAAGCACTGAAGCTTTCTTT.

The rearrangement links TRBV19 to TRBJ2-2; perhaps TRBD2 as D (5 bases). The germline CDR1 and CDR2 sequences are LNHDA and SQIVND (reference sequence). Between the trimmed V and J ends, which lost 4 bases and 0 bases, there was a span of 12 bases. This CDR3 is 16 amino acids long. CDR3 amino acids: CASSKEDFTNTGELFF. CDR3 coding DNA: TGTGCCAGTAGTAAGGAGGATTTTACGAACACCGGGGAGCTGTTTTTT.

The chain combines TRBV2 with TRBJ2-1; 7 bases are a match to TRBD1. Trimming removed 8 bases from V and 2 bases from J; junction bases left unmatched: 6. CDR1 SNHLY and CDR2 FYNNEI come from the germline V gene. This CDR3 spans 14 amino acids. CDR3 in DNA: TGTGCCAGCCATCCGGGACAGACCTACAATGAGCAGTTCTTC. It translates to CASHPGQTYNEQFF.

The chain recombines TRBV9 with TRBJ2-1; TRBD2 matches at 12 bases. The CDR3 totals 18 residues. Trimming removed 0 bases from V and 5 bases from J; junction bases left unmatched: 9. The germline V gene has CDR1 SGDLS and CDR2 YYNGEE. CDR3 nucleotides: TGTGCCAGCAGCGTAGATGGTAGACTAGCGGGAGTCGACAATGAGCAGTTCTTC. The encoded protein is CASSVDGRLAGVDNEQFF.

The chain carries TRBV18 and TRBJ1-1; D ambiguous. Per the germline V gene, CDR1 is KGHSH and CDR2 is LQKENI. The V and J ends lost 5 bases and 4 bases respectively, with 11 bases between them. This CDR3 has 13 residues. The chain's CDR3 is CASSTKLGTEAFF. CDR3 in DNA: TGTGCCAGCTCAACAAAGCTTGGCACTGAAGCTTTCTTT.

The chain recombines TRBV21-1 with TRBJ2-2; the tabulated D call, TRBD1, remains unverified against the DNA. TRBV21-1 is described as a pseudogene. The CDR3 runs to 16 residues. For the CDR3, the DNA is TGTGCCAGCAGCAATCCGGGACAGGGGGCTTCCGGGGAGCTGTTTTTT. This codes for CASSNPGQGASGELFF.

The chain joins TRBV27 to TRBJ2-2; no firm D call. Germline V lookup: CDR1 MNHEY, CDR2 SMNVEV (reference sequence). V lost 4 bases, J lost 6 bases, and 6 bases lay in between. The CDR3 totals 12 residues. DNA for the CDR3: TGTGCCAGCAGTTACGGTCCCGGGGAGCTGTTTTTT. Protein: CASSYGPGELFF.

The rearrangement joins TRBV6-5 to TRBJ2-1; TRBD2 aligns across 13 bases. Germline lookup yields CDR1 MNHEY and CDR2 SVGAGI. This CDR3 region has 15 residues. J gave up 8 bases and V 6 bases, and 7 bases lay outside the gene matches. The CDR3 spells CASSRGLAGVDEQFF. CDR3 nucleotides: TGTGCCAGCAGCAGAGGACTAGCGGGAGTGGATGAGCAGTTCTTC.

The chain combines TRBV6-5 with TRBJ1-5; 7 positions agree with TRBD1. This CDR3 spans 12 amino acids. Germline loops: CDR1 MNHEY, CDR2 SVGAGI. J gave up 6 bases and V 6 bases, and 2 bases lay outside the gene matches. Here the CDR3 DNA reads TGTGCCAGCAGGAACAGGGGTCAGCCCCAGCATTTT. This encodes CASRNRGQPQHF.

The chain employs TRBV6-6 and TRBJ2-7, with 7 bases matching TRBD1. The germline gives CDR1 MNHNY, CDR2 SVGAGI (reference sequence). With V trimmed by 6 bases and J by 2 bases, 4 bases remained unmatched. There are 13 residues in the CDR3. CDR3 loop: CASRNRGPYEQYF. The CDR3, as DNA: TGTGCCAGCAGAAACAGGGGCCCCTACGAGCAGTACTTC.